Sequencing of this T cell receptor beta chain was carried out in a study of blood T cell repertoires in COVID-19. Study information: Acute and convalescent COVID-19 samples came from the United States, Italy and Spain. PBMCs, B-cell-depleted T cells, or T cells were the source of the cDNA or gDNA that made up the material.

The CDR3 is 15 residues long. Per germline, CDR1 SGHNT and CDR2 YYREEE (reference sequence). V was clipped by 2 bases and J by 4 bases; unmatched bases: 8. Per the original methods: How many nucleated cells were present was estimated from reference gene primer amplification. Only in-frame clones appear in the TCRdb table, and some are missing; sequencing was by immunoSEQ multiplex PCR. The V and J calls and the clone size are those of that table, but D and trimming were determined from the DNA. The repertoire holds 200,000 to 300,000 clones, with over 75% as singletons. This receptor was taken from a human donor in a cohort sampled during active COVID-19. The chain joins TRBV5-4 to TRBJ1-1; 7 bases line up with TRBD1. The sample taken for sequencing was peripheral blood. The CDR3 DNA reads TGTGCCAGCAGCTTAAAGGGGGCGGGTGTCACTGAAGCTTTCTTT. Protein product: CASSLKGAGVTEAFF.